The source of this T cell receptor beta chain is a study of T-cell memory formation after mild COVID-19. MiXCR was run by TCRdb on the 5' RACE reads, yielding one entry per CDR3 protein. The sample contains roughly 240,000 distinct CDR3 sequences, over 15% of which appear only once. The junction had 9 bases not matched to a gene; V was cut back by 5 bases and J by 2 bases. The germline V gene encodes CDR1 MNHEY and CDR2 SVGAGI. This CDR3 is built from 15 residues. The chain employs TRBV6-5 and TRBJ2-7, with 7 bases that match TRBD1. The specimen sequenced was PBMCs or a T cell subset sorted from them (not recorded which). This TCR derives from an adult woman who had mild COVID-19 (a few samples of this study predate the infection). Cell type and time point are not known. The CDR3 spells CASSTGVQGAYEQYF. Written as DNA, the CDR3 is TGTGCCAGCAGTACAGGGGTGCAGGGAGCCTACGAGCAGTACTTC.